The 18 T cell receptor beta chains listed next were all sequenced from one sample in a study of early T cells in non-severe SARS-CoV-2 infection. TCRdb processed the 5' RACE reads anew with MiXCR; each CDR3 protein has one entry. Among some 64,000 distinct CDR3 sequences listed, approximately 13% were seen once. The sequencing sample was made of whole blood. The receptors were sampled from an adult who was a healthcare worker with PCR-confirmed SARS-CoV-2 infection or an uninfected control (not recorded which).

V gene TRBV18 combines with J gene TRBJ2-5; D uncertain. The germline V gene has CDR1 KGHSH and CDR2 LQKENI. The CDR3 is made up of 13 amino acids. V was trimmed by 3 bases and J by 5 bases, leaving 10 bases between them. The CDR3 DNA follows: TGTGCCAGCTCACCGGATAGGATGGAGACCCAGTACTTC. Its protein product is CASSPDRMETQYF.

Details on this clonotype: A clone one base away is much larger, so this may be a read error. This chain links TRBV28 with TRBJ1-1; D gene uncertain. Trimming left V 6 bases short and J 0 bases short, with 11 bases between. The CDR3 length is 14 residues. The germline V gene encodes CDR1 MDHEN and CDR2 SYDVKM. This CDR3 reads CASSDTAVNTEAFF. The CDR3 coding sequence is TGTGCCAGCAGCGATACAGCGGTGAACACTGAAGCTTTCTTT.

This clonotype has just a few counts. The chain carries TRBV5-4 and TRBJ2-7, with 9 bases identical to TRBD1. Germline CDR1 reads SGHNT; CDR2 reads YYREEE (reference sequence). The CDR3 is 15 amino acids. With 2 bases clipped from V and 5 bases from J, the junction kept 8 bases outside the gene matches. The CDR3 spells CASSFPGTGRDEQYF. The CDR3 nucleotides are TGTGCCAGCAGCTTCCCCGGGACAGGGAGAGACGAGCAGTACTTC.

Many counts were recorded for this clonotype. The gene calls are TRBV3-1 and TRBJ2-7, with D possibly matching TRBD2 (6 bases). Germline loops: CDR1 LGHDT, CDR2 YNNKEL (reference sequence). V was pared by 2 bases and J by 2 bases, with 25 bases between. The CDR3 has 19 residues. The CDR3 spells CASSQSRWWEASVPYEQYF. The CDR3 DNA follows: TGTGCCAGCAGCCAATCTCGATGGTGGGAGGCCTCGGTTCCCTACGAGCAGTACTTC.

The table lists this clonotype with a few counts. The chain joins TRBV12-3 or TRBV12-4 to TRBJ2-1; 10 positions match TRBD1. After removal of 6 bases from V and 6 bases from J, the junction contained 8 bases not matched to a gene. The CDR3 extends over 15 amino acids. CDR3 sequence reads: CASSPGTGEGNEQFF. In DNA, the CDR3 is TGTGCCAGCAGCCCCGGGACAGGGGAAGGCAATGAGCAGTTCTTC.

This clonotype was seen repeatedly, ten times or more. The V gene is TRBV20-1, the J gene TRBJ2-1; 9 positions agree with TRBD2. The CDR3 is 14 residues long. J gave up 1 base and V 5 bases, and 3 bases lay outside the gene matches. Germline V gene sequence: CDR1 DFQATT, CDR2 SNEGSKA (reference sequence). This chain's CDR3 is CSAGAGGSYNEQFF. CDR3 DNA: TGCAGTGCTGGAGCGGGAGGTTCCTACAATGAGCAGTTCTTC.

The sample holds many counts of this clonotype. CDR3 nucleotide sequence: TGCAGCGTTGGGAGGACAGGGGGCTTTGGCTACACCTTC. This translates into CSVGRTGGFGYTF. This chain links TRBV29-1 with TRBJ1-2, with 11 bases identical to TRBD1. Germline V gene sequence: CDR1 SQVTM, CDR2 ANQGSEA. The CDR3 runs to 13 residues. V was clipped by 4 bases and J by 7 bases; unmatched bases: 5. The full variable domain, rest sourced from reference TRBV29-1 and TRBJ1-2, is SAVISQKPSRDICQRGTSLTIQCQVDSQVTMMFWYRQQPGQSLTLIATANQGSEATYESGFVIDKFPISRPNLTFSTLTVSNMSPEDSSIYLCSVGRTGGFGYTFGSGTRLTVV.

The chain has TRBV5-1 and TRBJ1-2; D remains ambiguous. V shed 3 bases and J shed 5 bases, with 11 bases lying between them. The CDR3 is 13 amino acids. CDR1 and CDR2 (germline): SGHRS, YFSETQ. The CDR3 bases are TGCGCCAGCAGCTCCGGTTGGGGATATGGCTACACCTTC. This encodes CASSSGWGYGYTF.

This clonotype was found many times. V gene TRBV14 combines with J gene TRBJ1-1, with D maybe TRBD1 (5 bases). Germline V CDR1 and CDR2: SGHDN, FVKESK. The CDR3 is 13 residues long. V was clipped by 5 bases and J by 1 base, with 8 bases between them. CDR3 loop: CASSTQGNTEAFF. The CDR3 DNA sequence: TGTGCCAGCAGCACCCAGGGGAACACTGAAGCTTTCTTT.

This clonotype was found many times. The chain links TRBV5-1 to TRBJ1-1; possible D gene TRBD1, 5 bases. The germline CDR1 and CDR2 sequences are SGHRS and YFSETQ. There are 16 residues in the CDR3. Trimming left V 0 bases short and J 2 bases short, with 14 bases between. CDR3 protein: CASSLGYWQGNTEAFF. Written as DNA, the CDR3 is TGCGCCAGCAGCTTGGGGTATTGGCAGGGCAACACTGAAGCTTTCTTT.

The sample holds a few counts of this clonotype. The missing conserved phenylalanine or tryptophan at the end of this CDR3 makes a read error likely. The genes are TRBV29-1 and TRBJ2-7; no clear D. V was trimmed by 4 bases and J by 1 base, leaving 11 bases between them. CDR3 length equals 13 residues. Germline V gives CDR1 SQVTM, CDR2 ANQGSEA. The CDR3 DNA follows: TGCAGCGTTGTTCTGGCAGATTCCTACGAGCAGTACCTC. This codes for CSVVLADSYEQYL.

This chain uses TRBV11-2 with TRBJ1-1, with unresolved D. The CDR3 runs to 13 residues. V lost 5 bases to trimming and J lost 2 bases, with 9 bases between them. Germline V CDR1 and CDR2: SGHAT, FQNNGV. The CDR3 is CASSQAYNTEAFF. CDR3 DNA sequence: TGTGCCAGCAGCCAGGCCTATAACACTGAAGCTTTCTTT.

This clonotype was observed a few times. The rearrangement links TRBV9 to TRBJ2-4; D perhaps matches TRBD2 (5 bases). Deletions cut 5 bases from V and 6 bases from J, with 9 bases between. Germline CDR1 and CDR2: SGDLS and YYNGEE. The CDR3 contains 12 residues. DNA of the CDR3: TGTGCCAGCAGTTATGAGGGAAACATTCAGTACTTC. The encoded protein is CASSYEGNIQYF.

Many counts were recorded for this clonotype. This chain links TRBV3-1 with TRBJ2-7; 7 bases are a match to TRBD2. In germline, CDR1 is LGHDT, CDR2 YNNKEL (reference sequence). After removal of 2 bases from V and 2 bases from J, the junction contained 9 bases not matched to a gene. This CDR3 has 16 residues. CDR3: CASSQRRGSLPYEQYF. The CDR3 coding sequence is TGTGCCAGCAGCCAAAGGCGCGGGAGCCTCCCCTACGAGCAGTACTTC.

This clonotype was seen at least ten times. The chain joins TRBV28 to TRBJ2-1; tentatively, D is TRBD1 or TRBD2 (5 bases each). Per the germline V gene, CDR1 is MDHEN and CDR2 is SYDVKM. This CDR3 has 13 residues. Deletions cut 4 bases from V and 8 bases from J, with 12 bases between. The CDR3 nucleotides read TGTGCCAGCAGTTGGGGGAATTCCGATGAGCAGTTCTTC. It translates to CASSWGNSDEQFF. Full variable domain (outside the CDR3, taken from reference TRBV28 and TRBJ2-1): DVKVTQSSRYLVKRTGEKVFLECVQDMDHENMFWYRQDPGLGLRLIYFSYDVKMKEKGDIPEGYSVSREKKERFSLILESASTNQTSMYLCASSWGNSDEQFFGPGTRLTVL.

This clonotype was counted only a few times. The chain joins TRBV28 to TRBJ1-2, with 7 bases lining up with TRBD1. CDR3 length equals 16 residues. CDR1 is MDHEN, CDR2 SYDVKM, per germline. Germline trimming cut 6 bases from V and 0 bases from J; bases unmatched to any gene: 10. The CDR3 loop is CASSSGGTASNYGYTF. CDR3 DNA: TGTGCCAGCAGCTCTGGGGGGACAGCCTCTAACTATGGCTACACCTTC.

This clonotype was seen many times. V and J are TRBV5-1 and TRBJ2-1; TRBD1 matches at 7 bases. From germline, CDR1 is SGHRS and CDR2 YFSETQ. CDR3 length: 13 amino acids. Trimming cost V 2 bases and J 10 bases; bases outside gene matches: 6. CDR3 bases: TGCGCCAGCAGCTTCGGTACAGGGGAAGAGCAGTTCTTC. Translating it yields CASSFGTGEEQFF.

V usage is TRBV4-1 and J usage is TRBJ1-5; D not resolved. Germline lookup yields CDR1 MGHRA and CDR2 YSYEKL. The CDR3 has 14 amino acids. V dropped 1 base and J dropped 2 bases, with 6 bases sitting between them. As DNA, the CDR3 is TGCGCCAGCAGCCAAGTTCAGGGCAATCAGCCCCAGCATTTT. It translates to CASSQVQGNQPQHF.